This T cell receptor beta chain originates from a study of T-cell memory formation after mild COVID-19. Using its own MiXCR run on the 5' RACE reads, TCRdb lists one record per CDR3 protein. The sample gives roughly 310,000 distinct CDR3 sequences, approximately 16% of which show up once; 20% to 25% is in the top ten. The CDR3 is made up of 15 amino acids. Germline V gives CDR1 MDHEN, CDR2 SYDVKM. V lost 5 bases, J lost 1 base, and 6 bases stayed unmatched. The genes are TRBV28 and TRBJ2-5, with TRBD2 matching over 8 bases. Input material: PBMCs or a T cell subset sorted from them (not recorded which). The sequence came from a man aged 18 to 29 who had mild COVID-19 (a few samples of this study predate the infection). Cell type and time point are not known. CDR3 protein: CASSERGRSQETQYF. CDR3 nucleotides: TGTGCCAGCAGTGAGCGGGGGAGATCCCAAGAGACCCAGTACTTC.